These T cell receptor beta chains were read from a single sample in a study of cytomegalovirus exposure and HLA in healthy donors. Data came from immunoSEQ multiplex PCR; TCRdb stores just in-frame clones and leaves some out. The data contain roughly 310,000 clones, roughly 90% of them singletons. Specimen: PBMCs. These receptors were collected from a young man in good health and CMV-seronegative. Both conserved end residues are part of each CDR3. A D gene is named only where the DNA matches it firmly. Rows may omit the clone size; those that give it use once, few, many or a size class.

d_gene | j_gene | abundance | v_gene | CDR3aa | CDR3nt
- | TRBJ1-6 | - | TRBV4-1 | CASSQVTENSPLHF | TGCGCCAGCAGCCAAGTGACAGAAAATTCACCCCTCCACTTT
TRBD2 | TRBJ2-1 | - | TRBV7-9 | CASKIAGASYNEQFF | TGTGCCAGCAAAATAGCGGGGGCCTCCTACAATGAGCAGTTCTTC
- | TRBJ1-1 | - | TRBV28 | CASSLWQSNTEAFF | TGTGCCAGCAGTTTATGGCAGTCGAACACTGAAGCTTTCTTT
TRBD1 | TRBJ2-7 | once | TRBV6-1 | CASTSGTGYEQYF | TGTGCCAGCACTTCGGGGACAGGCTACGAGCAGTACTTC
- | TRBJ2-7 | - | TRBV4-1 | CASSQGTAKTYEQYF | TGCGCCAGCAGCCAAGGGACAGCCAAAACCTACGAGCAGTACTTC
- | TRBJ1-5 | - | TRBV4-1 | CASSQDRDTNSHSNQPQHF | TGCGCCAGCAGCCAAGATCGGGACACCAATTCCCATAGCAATCAGCCCCAGCATTTT
TRBD1 | TRBJ2-7 | - | TRBV9 | CASSVGTEGDRGDYEQYF | TGTGCCAGCAGCGTAGGTACGGAGGGGGACAGGGGGGATTACGAGCAGTACTTC
TRBD1 | TRBJ1-1 | - | TRBV9 | CASSVELGGGRTEAFF | TGTGCCAGCAGCGTAGAGTTAGGGGGCGGGCGGACTGAAGCTTTCTTT
- | TRBJ2-1 | - | TRBV18 | CASSQQGYNEQFF | TGTGCCAGCTCACAACAGGGTTACAATGAGCAGTTCTTC
- | TRBJ2-3 | - | TRBV7-2 | CASRHPTGPSSTDTQYF | TGTGCCAGCAGACACCCGACAGGTCCATCTAGCACAGATACGCAGTATTTT
- | TRBJ2-4 | - | TRBV18 | CASSAGAKNIQYF | TGTGCCAGCTCAGCAGGGGCCAAAAACATTCAGTACTTC
TRBD1 | TRBJ2-7 | - | TRBV7-9 | CASSLGQGFSEQYF | TGTGCCAGCAGCCTCGGACAGGGGTTCAGCGAGCAGTACTTC
TRBD1 | TRBJ1-6 | - | TRBV18 | CASSPDRATYNSPLHF | TGTGCCAGCTCACCGGACAGGGCAACTTATAATTCACCCCTCCACTTT
- | TRBJ1-1 | - | TRBV2 | CASSEDLLRVFF | TGTGCCAGCAGTGAAGACCTCCTGAGGGTTTTCTTT
- | TRBJ2-5 | - | TRBV7-2 | CASSPDAGSLGETQYF | TGTGCCAGCAGCCCCGATGCCGGGTCTTTGGGTGAGACCCAGTACTTC
- | TRBJ2-2 | - | TRBV11-3 | CASSFSGVGELFF | TGTGCCAGCAGCTTTTCCGGGGTCGGGGAGCTGTTTTTT
- | TRBJ1-4 | - | TRBV6-5 | CATSPGHSTNEKLFF | TGTGCCACCTCACCGGGACACTCAACTAATGAAAAACTGTTTTTT
TRBD1 | TRBJ1-5 | - | TRBV5-1 | CASSPGQGGRNQPQHF | TGCGCCAGCAGCCCCGGACAGGGAGGGCGCAATCAGCCCCAGCATTTT
- | TRBJ2-7 | once | TRBV5-1 | CASSLGWTYEQYF | TGCGCCAGCAGCTTGGGGTGGACATACGAGCAGTACTTC
- | TRBJ2-7 | - | TRBV30 | CAWSVQSGAYEQYF | TGTGCCTGGAGTGTACAGTCAGGGGCCTACGAGCAGTACTTC
TRBD2 | TRBJ2-1 | - | TRBV5-8 | CASSFLAGGPDNEQFF | TGTGCCAGCAGCTTCTTAGCGGGGGGCCCCGACAATGAGCAGTTCTTC
TRBD1 | TRBJ1-2 | - | TRBV19 | CASSTGTGGGYGYTF | TGTGCCAGTAGTACGGGGACAGGGGGCGGATATGGCTACACCTTC
TRBD1 | TRBJ1-1 | - | TRBV29-1 | CSAGTGGGTEAFF | TGCAGCGCCGGGACAGGCGGGGGTACTGAAGCTTTCTTT
- | TRBJ1-5 | - | TRBV28 | CASSSWHSNQPQHF | TGTGCCAGCAGCTCCTGGCATAGCAATCAGCCCCAGCATTTT
- | TRBJ2-1 | few | TRBV21-1 | CASSAPGQVLTEQFF | TGTGCCAGCAGCGCACCGGGACAGGTTTTAACTGAGCAGTTCTTC
- | TRBJ2-1 | - | TRBV25-1 | CASKEDSNEQFF | TGTGCCAGCAAGGAAGACAGCAATGAGCAGTTCTTC
- | TRBJ1-1 | once | TRBV10-1 | CASSASTGATEAFF | TGCGCCAGCAGCGCTTCTACAGGAGCCACTGAAGCTTTCTTT
TRBD2 | TRBJ2-1 | - | TRBV18 | CASSPGLSGGSSYNEQFF | TGTGCCAGCTCACCAGGTCTTTCGGGGGGAAGCTCCTACAATGAGCAGTTCTTC
TRBD1 | TRBJ2-3 | - | TRBV5-1 | CASSLAYRDSGSDTQYF | TGCGCCAGCAGCTTGGCCTACCGGGACAGTGGTTCAGATACGCAGTATTTT
TRBD2 | TRBJ2-1 | - | TRBV9 | CASSVGHAGGANEQFF | TGTGCCAGCAGCGTAGGTCATGCGGGGGGCGCAAATGAGCAGTTCTTC